This T cell receptor (beta chain) is from a study of CD4 T cells in relation to SARS-CoV-2 and coronaviruses. On the study more broadly: TCR beta CDR3s were sequenced after 10-day antigen culture of PBMCs. The HLA restriction of the shared crossreactive spike epitopes was mapped.

For 10 days, roughly 9 x 10^4 sorted CD4+ cells grew with T cell-depleted PBMCs and CEF. Trimming removed 4 bases at V and 1 base at J, with 14 bases between. There are 15 residues in the CDR3. Germline assignment: CDR1 SGHNT and CDR2 YYREEE (reference sequence). In regard to this clone: Its antigen is still unknown.

Data came from immunoSEQ multiplex PCR; TCRdb stores just in-frame clones and leaves some out. Of approximately 40,000 clones listed, 77% were seen once; the top ten hold less than 3.5%. Specimen: memory CD4+ T cells from PBMCs, cultured in vitro. The sequence derives from an adult with COVID-19. V gene TRBV5-4 combines with J gene TRBJ1-1, with D tentatively TRBD1 (5 bases). This chain's CDR3 is CASSLRRDGNTEAFF. The DNA for the CDR3 is TGTGCCAGCAGCCTTAGGCGGGACGGGAACACTGAAGCTTTCTTT.